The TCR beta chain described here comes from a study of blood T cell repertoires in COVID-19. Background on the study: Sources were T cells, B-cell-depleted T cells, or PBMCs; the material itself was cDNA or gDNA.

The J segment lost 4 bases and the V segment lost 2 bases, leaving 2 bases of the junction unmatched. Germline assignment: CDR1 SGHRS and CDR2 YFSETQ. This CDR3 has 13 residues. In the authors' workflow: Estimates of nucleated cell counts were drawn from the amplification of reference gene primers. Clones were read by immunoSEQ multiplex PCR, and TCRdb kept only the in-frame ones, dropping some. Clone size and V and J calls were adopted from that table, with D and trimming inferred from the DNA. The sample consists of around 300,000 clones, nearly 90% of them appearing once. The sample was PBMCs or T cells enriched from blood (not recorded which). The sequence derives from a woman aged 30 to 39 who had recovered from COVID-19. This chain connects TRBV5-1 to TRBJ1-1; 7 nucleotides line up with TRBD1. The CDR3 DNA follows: TGCGCCAGCAGCTTCACAGGGGTCACTGAAGCTTTCTTT. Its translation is CASSFTGVTEAFF.